A single TCR beta chain is shown here with its context. The record originates from a study of blood T cell repertoires in COVID-19. Study-wide context: There were acute and convalescent COVID-19 samples, and they came from the United States, Italy and Spain. T cells, B-cell-depleted T cells, or PBMCs supplied cDNA or gDNA.

V was cut by 3 bases and J by 4 bases, with 15 bases left in between. The germline V gene has CDR1 KGHSH and CDR2 LQKENI. This CDR3 is 15 amino acids long. In the study's own analysis: Reference gene primer amplification yielded estimated nucleated cell counts. Profiled with immunoSEQ multiplex PCR; TCRdb holds only in-frame clones, not every one. The D gene and trimming were derived from the DNA, and the V and J assignments and clone size from that table. There are a few hundred thousand clones in the sample; around 90% occur only once, and about 2.5% lies in the top ten. The sample comprised peripheral blood. This chain links TRBV18 with TRBJ2-5; perhaps TRBD2 as D (6 bases). The sequence came from a man between 18 and 35 years old with active or convalescent COVID-19. This CDR3 reads CASSPKRRGRETQYF. DNA for the CDR3: TGTGCCAGCTCACCGAAGCGGCGGGGTCGAGAGACCCAGTACTTC.